This TCR beta chain appears in the sequencing data of a study of blood T cell repertoires in COVID-19. Study as a whole: COVID-19 samples, acute and convalescent, were from the United States, Italy and Spain. PBMCs, B-cell-depleted T cells, or T cells were the source of the cDNA or gDNA that made up the material.

Original processing notes: Reference gene primer amplification in the assay estimated nucleated cell counts. TCRdb's copy holds only in-frame clones and misses some; the assay was immunoSEQ multiplex PCR. V, J and clone size are those of that table, while D and trimming were read from the DNA. The sample lists 100,000 to 150,000 clones, around 81% occurring once. Patients from Seattle were sampled longitudinally, starting during active infection. The J segment lost 7 bases and the V segment lost 4 bases, leaving 7 bases of the junction unmatched. Germline assignment: CDR1 LGHDT and CDR2 YNNKEL (reference sequence). The CDR3 is 15 residues long.

The sequence came from a man aged 25-45 years with COVID-19, enrolled during active disease. The chain joins TRBV3-1 (or the pseudogene TRBV3-2) to TRBJ2-1, with 10 positions matching TRBD1. The specimen was peripheral blood. CDR3 in DNA: TGTGCCAGCAGCCTCGGACAGGGGGGATCAAATGAGCAGTTCTTC. Its protein product is CASSLGQGGSNEQFF.